The sequence of this TCR beta chain was determined in a study of shared clonotypes between healthy human individuals. Only in-frame clones appear in the TCRdb table, and some are missing; sequencing was by immunoSEQ multiplex PCR. This sample has some 2,000,000 clones, with roughly 94% found just once. From germline, CDR1 is SGHVS and CDR2 FQNEAQ. The CDR3 sequence is 12 residues long. V was shortened by 8 bases and J by 4 bases, with 11 bases between the two germline ends. The naive CD8 fraction comprised CD45RO-negative cells positively selected for CCR7 and excluded terminally differentiated effector memory CD45RA+ cells.

Material: naive CD8+ T cells sorted from blood. This TCR came from a man aged 18 to 30 in good health. V usage is TRBV7-8 and J usage is TRBJ1-1, with D unresolved. CDR3 in DNA: TGTGCCAGCTCCCTTGGGCTCACTGAAGCTTTCTTT. Protein sequence: CASSLGLTEAFF.